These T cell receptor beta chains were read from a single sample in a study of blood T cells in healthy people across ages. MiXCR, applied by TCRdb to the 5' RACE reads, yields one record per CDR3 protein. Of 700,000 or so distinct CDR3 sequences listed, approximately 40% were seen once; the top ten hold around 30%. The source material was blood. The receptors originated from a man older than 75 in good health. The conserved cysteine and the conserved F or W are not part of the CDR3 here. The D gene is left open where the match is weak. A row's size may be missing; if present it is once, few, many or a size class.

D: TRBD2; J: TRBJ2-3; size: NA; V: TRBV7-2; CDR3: ASSSGARGTDTQY
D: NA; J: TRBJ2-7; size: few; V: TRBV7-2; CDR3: ASSFSSREQY
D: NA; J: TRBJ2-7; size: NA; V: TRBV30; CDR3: AWSVGQPTYEQY
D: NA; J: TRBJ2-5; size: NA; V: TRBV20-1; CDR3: SVRYGTTQETQY
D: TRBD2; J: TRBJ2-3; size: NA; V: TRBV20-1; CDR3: SARDLRDYPTDTQY
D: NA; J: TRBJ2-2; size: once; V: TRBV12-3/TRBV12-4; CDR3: ASSLTGAWGSGELF
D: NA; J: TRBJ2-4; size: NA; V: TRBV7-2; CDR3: ASSLALGLAKNIQY
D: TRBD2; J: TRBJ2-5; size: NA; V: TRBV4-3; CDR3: ASSQAGTRGETQY
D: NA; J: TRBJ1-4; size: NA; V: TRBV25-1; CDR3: ASSEEYLEKLF
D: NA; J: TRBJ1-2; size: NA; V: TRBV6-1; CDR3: ASTGTSNGYGYT
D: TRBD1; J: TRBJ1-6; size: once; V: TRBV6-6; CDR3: AIAEATGTNSPLH
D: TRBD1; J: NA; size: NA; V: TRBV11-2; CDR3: ASSLGDRVVYEQY
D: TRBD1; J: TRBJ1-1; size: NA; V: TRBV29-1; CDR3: SVEDDRGAIEAF
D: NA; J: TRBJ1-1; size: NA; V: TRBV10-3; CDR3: AISESILPEAF
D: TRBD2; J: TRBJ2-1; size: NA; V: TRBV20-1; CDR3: SAVAGGSSYNEQF
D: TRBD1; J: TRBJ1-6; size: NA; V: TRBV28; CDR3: ASSLTGVRNSPLH
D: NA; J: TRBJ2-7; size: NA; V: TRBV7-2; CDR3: ASRSGQNSYEQY
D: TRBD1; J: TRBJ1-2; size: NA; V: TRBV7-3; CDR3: ASSPTGGDYYGYT
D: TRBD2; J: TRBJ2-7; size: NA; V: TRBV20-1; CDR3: SARALAGGRYEQY
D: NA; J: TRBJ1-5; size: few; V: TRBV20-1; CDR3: SARDRGGHGQPQH
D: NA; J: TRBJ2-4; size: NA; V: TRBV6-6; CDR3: ASSYVLAKNIQY
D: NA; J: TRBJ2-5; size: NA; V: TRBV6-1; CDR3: ASTRRGETQY
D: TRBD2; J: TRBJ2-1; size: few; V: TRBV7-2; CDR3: ASSPPGLASYNEQF
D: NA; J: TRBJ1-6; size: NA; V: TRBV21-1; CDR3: ASSNDTFDSSYNSPLH
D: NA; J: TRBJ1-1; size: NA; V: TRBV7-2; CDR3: ASSLQGRMGTEAF
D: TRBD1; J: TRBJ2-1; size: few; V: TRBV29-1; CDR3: SAQITGQGRNEQF
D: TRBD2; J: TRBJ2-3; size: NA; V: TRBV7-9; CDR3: ASSLTSGRADTQY
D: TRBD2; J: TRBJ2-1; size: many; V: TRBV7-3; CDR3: ASSFGGSGRRNEQF
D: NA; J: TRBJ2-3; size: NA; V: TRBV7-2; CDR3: ASSISGFTDTQY
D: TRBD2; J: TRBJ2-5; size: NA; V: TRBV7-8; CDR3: ASSYPTSGQETQY
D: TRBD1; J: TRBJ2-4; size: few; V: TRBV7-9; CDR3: ASSLAAGTDITLAKNIQY
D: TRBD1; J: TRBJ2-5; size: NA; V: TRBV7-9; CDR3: ASSLVGQGKETQY
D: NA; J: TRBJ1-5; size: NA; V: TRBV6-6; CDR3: ASSYGSGRGVQPQH
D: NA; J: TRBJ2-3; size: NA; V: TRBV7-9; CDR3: ASSFGYSPTFSTDTQY
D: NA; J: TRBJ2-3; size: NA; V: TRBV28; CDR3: ASSSGSGTGDTQY
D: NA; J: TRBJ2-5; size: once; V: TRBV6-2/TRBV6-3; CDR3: ASSYLLAGHNEQY
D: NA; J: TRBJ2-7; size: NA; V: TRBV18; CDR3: ASSPRQGFTYEQY
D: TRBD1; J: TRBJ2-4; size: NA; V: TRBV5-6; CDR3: ASSGAGQENGYIQY
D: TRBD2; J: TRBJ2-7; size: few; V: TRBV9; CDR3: ASSVAPAGGTYEQY